A selection of T cell receptor beta chains follows, all from one sample in a study of blood T cell repertoires in COVID-19. Profiling relied on immunoSEQ multiplex PCR, and the TCRdb table lists in-frame clones only, not all of them. The data contain over 200,000 clones, approximately 90% of them singletons. Sequenced input: peripheral blood. The receptors derive from a man in his thirties or forties with acute or convalescent COVID-19. CDR3s leave out the opening cysteine and the closing phenylalanine or tryptophan.

ASRLEESTEAF,TRBV12-2,TRBJ1-1
ASSQRTSGLRREETQY,TRBV4-1,TRBJ2-5
ASSLLSGGNEQF,TRBV7-9,TRBJ2-1
SAGRDYEQY,TRBV20-1,TRBJ2-7
ASSPLNDLAGRQTQY,TRBV2,TRBJ2-5
ASSLGGGRVDNEQF,TRBV28,TRBJ2-1
ASSQSRAGPETQY,TRBV23-1,TRBJ2-5
ASSSDRGKREQY,TRBV19,TRBJ2-7
ASSLKARGRGDQPQH,TRBV27,TRBJ1-5
ATSRRTGTYGYT,TRBV15,TRBJ1-2
ASGSGAANEKLF,TRBV5-1,TRBJ1-4
ALRRGPSTDTQY,TRBV2,TRBJ2-3
ATTGGDEKLF,TRBV28,TRBJ1-4
ASSPFKQVDGYT,TRBV5-1,TRBJ1-2
ASSVRLGFQETQY,TRBV7-2,TRBJ2-5
ASSRQRNGELF,TRBV19,TRBJ2-2
ASSQTTSGLGTQY,TRBV7-2,TRBJ2-5
ASSLAGVNEQF,TRBV11-1,TRBJ2-1
AWKLQGSEKLF,TRBV30,TRBJ1-4
ASSQSWTGYITEAF,TRBV4-1,TRBJ1-1
ASRVGSSGSSDTQY,TRBV19,TRBJ2-3
ASSQRGQHNTEAF,TRBV3-1/TRBV3-2,TRBJ1-1
ASSEDLRDYGYT,TRBV28,TRBJ1-2
ASSEGSGNTIY,TRBV5-1,TRBJ1-3
ASSIAAGPGELF,TRBV19,TRBJ2-2
ASSETSGTGVYEQY,TRBV7-3,TRBJ2-7
ASSPDGQMNTEAF,TRBV18,TRBJ1-1
ASSGAGYYEQY,TRBV19,TRBJ2-7
ASTQLAGGGEQF,TRBV6-5,TRBJ2-1
ASSYAAIHPYEQY,TRBV7-3,TRBJ2-7
ASSQASGGLYNEQF,TRBV4-1,TRBJ2-1
ASSLGRWGPGNQPQH,TRBV28,TRBJ1-5
ASSIAGTNEKLF,TRBV19,TRBJ1-4
ASSHDPTGGDEKLF,TRBV3-1/TRBV3-2,TRBJ1-4